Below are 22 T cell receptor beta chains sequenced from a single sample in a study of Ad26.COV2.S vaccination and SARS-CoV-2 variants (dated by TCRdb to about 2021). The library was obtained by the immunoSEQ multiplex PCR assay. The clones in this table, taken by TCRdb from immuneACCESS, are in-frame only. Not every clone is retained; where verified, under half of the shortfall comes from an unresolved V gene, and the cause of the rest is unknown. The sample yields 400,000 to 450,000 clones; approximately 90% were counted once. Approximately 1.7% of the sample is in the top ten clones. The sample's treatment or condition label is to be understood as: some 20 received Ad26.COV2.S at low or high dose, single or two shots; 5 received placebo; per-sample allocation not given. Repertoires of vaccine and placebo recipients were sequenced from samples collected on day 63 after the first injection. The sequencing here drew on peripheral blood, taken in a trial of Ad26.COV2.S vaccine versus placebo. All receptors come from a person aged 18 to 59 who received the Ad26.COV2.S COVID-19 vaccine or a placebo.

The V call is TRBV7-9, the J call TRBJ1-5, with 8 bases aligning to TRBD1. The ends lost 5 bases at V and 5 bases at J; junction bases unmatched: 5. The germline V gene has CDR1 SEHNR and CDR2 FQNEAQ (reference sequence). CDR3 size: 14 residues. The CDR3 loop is CASSLTGVDQPQHF. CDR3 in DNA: TGTGCCAGCAGCCTGACAGGGGTCGATCAGCCCCAGCATTTT.

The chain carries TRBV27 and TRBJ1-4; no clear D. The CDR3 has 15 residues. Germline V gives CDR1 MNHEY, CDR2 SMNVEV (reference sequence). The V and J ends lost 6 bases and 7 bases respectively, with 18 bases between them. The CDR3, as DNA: TGTGCCAGCAGCCGAGATTTAGCCTGGGGTGAAAAACTGTTTTTT. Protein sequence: CASSRDLAWGEKLFF.

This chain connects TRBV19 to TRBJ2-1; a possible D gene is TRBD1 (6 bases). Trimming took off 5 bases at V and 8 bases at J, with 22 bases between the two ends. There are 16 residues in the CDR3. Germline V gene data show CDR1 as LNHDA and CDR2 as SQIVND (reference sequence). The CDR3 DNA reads TGTGCCAGTAGTCCCCGGGACACCATCGTCGGCGATGAGCAGTTCTTC. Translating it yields CASSPRDTIVGDEQFF.

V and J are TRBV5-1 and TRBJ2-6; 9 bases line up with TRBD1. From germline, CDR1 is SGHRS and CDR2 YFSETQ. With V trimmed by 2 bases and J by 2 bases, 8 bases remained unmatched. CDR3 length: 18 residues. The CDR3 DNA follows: TGCGCCAGCAGCTTTACAGGGGGCGGTAACCCTGGGGCCAACGTCCTGACTTTC. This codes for CASSFTGGGNPGANVLTF.

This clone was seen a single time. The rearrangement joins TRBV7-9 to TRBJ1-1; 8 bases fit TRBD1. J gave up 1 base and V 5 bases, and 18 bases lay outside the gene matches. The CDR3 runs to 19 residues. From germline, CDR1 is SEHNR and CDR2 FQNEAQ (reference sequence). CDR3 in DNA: TGTGCCAGCAGCCAACTCCCACAGCTCACCGGGACAGGGAACACTGAAGCTTTCTTT. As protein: CASSQLPQLTGTGNTEAFF.

CDR3 in amino acids: CASSLGGTGDYEQYF. The CDR3, as DNA: TGTGCCAGCAGCTTAGGGGGGACAGGGGACTACGAGCAGTACTTC. This chain links TRBV7-2 with TRBJ2-7, with TRBD1 matching over 10 bases. Germline values: CDR1 SGHTA, CDR2 FQGNSA. The CDR3 totals 15 residues. Trimming took 1 base from V and 3 from J; bases not matched to a gene: 3.

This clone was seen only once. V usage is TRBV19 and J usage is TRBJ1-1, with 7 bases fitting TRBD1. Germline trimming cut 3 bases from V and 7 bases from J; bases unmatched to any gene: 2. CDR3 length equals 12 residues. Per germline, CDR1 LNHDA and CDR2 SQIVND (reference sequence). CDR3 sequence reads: CASSIWTGEAFF. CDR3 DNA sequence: TGTGCCAGTAGTATTTGGACAGGTGAAGCTTTCTTT.

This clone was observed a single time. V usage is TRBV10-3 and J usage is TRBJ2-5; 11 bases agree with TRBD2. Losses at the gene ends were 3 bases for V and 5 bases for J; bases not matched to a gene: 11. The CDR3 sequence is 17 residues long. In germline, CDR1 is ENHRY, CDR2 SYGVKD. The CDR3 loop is CAISEDVAGGPEETQYF. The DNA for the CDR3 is TGTGCCATCAGTGAAGACGTAGCGGGGGGGCCTGAGGAGACCCAGTACTTC.

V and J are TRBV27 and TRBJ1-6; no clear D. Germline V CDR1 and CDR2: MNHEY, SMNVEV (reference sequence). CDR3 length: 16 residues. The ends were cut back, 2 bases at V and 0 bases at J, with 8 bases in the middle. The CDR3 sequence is CASSLGGSSYNSPLHF. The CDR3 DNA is TGTGCCAGCAGTTTAGGAGGGAGCTCCTATAATTCACCCCTCCACTTT.

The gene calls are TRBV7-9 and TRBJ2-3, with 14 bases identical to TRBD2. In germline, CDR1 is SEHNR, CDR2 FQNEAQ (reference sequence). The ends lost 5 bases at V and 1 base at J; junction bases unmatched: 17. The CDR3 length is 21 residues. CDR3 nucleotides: TGTGCCAGCAGCACAAGAGGACTAGCGGGGGGCCCTCTAAGAGGCACAGATACGCAGTATTTT. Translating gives CASSTRGLAGGPLRGTDTQYF.

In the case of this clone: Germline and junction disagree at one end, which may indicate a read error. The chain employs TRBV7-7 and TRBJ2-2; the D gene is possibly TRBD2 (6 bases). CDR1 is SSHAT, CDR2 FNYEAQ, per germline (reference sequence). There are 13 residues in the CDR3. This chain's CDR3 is CASTLGGTGELFF. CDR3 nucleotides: TGTGCTAGCACCCTGGGGGGCACCGGGGAGCTGTTTTTT.

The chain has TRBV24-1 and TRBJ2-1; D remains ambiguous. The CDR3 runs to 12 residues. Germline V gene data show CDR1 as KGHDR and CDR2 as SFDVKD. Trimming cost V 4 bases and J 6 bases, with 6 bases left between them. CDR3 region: CATSDPPNEQFF. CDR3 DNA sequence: TGTGCCACCAGTGACCCCCCCAATGAGCAGTTCTTC.

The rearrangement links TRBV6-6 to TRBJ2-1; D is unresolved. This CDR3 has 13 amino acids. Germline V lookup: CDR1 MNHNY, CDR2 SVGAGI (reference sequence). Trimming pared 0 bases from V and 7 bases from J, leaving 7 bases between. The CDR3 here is CASSYSNRNEQFF. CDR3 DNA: TGTGCCAGCAGTTACTCGAACCGGAATGAGCAGTTCTTC.

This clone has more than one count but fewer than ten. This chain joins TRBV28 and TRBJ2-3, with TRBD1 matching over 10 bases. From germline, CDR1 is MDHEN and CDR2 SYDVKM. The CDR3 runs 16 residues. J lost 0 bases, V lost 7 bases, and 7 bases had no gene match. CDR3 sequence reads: CASIPGQGPSTDTQYF. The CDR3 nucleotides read TGTGCCAGCATTCCGGGACAGGGGCCTAGCACAGATACGCAGTATTTT.

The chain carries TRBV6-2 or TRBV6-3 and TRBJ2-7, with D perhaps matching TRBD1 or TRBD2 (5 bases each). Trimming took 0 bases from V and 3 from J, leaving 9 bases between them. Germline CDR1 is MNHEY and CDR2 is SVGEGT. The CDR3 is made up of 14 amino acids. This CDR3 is CASSYSGAVYEQYF. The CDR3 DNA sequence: TGTGCCAGCAGTTACTCCGGGGCCGTCTACGAGCAGTACTTC.

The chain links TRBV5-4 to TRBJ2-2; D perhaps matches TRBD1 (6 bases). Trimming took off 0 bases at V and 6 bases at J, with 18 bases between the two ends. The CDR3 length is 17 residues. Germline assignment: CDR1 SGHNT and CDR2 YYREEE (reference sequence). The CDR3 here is CASSLEGRQGLAGELFF. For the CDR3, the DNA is TGTGCCAGCAGCTTGGAAGGGCGGCAGGGGCTGGCCGGGGAGCTGTTTTTT.

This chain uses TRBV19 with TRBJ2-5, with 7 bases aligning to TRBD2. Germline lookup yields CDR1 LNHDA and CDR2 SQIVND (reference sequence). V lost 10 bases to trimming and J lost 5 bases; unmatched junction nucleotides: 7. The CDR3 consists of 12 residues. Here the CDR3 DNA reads TGTGCCACCTCCCCCGGGGGGGAGACCCAGTACTTC. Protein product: CATSPGGETQYF.

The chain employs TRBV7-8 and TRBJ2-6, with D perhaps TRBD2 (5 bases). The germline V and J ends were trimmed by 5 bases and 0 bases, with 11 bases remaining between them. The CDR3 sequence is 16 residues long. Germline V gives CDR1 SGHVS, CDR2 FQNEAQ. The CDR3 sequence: CASSRRDLSGANVLTF. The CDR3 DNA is TGTGCCAGCAGCCGTCGGGATCTCTCTGGGGCCAACGTCCTGACTTTC.

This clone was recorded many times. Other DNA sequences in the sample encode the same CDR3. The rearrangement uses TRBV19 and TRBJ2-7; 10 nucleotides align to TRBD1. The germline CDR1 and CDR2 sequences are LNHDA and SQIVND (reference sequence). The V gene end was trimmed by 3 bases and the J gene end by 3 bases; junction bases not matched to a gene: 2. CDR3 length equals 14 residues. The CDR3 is CASSMTGGIYEQYF. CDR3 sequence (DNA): TGTGCCAGTAGTATGACAGGGGGCATCTACGAGCAGTACTTC. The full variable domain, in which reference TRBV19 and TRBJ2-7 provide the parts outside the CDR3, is DGGITQSPKYLFRKEGQNVTLSCEQNLNHDAMYWYRQDPGQGLRLIYYSQIVNDFQKGDIAEGYSVSREKKESFPLTVTSAQKNPTAFYLCASSMTGGIYEQYFGPGTRLTVT.

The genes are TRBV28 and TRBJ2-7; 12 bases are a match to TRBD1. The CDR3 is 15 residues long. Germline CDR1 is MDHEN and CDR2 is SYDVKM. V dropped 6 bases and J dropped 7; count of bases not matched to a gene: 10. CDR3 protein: CASRAPGQGAGEQYF. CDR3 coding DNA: TGTGCCAGCAGGGCCCCGGGACAGGGGGCAGGTGAGCAGTACTTC.

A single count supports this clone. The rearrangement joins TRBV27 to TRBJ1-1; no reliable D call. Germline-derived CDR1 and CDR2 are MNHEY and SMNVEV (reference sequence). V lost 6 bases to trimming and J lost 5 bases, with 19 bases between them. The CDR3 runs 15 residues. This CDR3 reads CASSPFGTLATEAFF. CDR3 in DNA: TGTGCCAGCAGCCCATTCGGTACCCTCGCGACTGAAGCTTTCTTT.

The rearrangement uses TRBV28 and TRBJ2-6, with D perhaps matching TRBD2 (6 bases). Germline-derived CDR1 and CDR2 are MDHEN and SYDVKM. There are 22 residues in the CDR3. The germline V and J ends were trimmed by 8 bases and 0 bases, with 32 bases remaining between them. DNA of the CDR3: TGTGCCAGCTTGGGGACCGGGACTCGACCAAAAAGACTAAGCTCTGGGGCCAACGTCCTGACTTTC. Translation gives CASLGTGTRPKRLSSGANVLTF. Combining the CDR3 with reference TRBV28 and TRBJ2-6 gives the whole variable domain DVKVTQSSRYLVKRTGEKVFLECVQDMDHENMFWYRQDPGLGLRLIYFSYDVKMKEKGDIPEGYSVSREKKERFSLILESASTNQTSMYLCASLGTGTRPKRLSSGANVLTFGAGSRLTVL.